This T cell receptor (beta chain) is from a study of early T cells in non-severe SARS-CoV-2 infection. Via MiXCR, TCRdb re-called the 5' RACE reads, giving one row per CDR3 protein. The table lists approximately 35,000 distinct CDR3 sequences, 6% to 8.5% of them singletons. This clonotype was recorded at least ten times. Its specificity is not known. CDR1 is KGHSH, CDR2 LQKENI, per germline. The V and J ends lost 5 bases and 5 bases respectively, with 10 bases between them. CDR3 length equals 13 residues. Overall study results and limits: Sequences matched to VDJdb favored anti-spike CD8 responses, while private and CD4 specificities were missed.

Material for sequencing was whole blood. This chain uses TRBV18 with TRBJ1-5, with D perhaps TRBD1 (6 bases). This clonotype originated in an adult who was a healthcare worker with PCR-confirmed SARS-CoV-2 infection or an uninfected control (not recorded which). CDR3 protein: CASSSDSHQPQHF. The CDR3 nucleotides are TGTGCCAGCTCATCGGACAGTCATCAGCCCCAGCATTTT.